The 10 T cell receptor beta chains listed next were all sequenced from one sample in a study of cytomegalovirus exposure and HLA in healthy donors. PCR amplification relied on 60 Vbeta primers (plus 13 Jbeta primers). Only in-frame clones appear in the TCRdb table, and some are missing; sequencing was by immunoSEQ multiplex PCR. The sample yields fewer than 150,000 clones, about 79% seen once. What was sequenced was PBMCs. The receptor set was obtained from a man aged 35-49 years in good health and CMV-seropositive.

This rearrangement joins TRBV5-1 to TRBJ2-5, with D possibly matching TRBD1 (5 bases). Trimming took off 0 bases at V and 4 bases at J, with 13 bases between the two ends. The CDR3 totals 15 residues. CDR1 is SGHRS, CDR2 YFSETQ, per germline. The CDR3 reads CASSLGPGKGETQYF. In nucleotides, the CDR3 is TGCGCCAGCAGCTTGGGTCCAGGGAAGGGAGAGACCCAGTACTTC.

A few counts support this clone. The chain carries TRBV9 and TRBJ1-1, with D tentatively TRBD1 (5 bases). Looked up from germline, CDR1 is SGDLS and CDR2 is YYNGEE. This CDR3 is built from 15 residues. Trimming pared 4 bases from V and 3 bases from J, leaving 16 bases between. CDR3 protein: CASSTRQLVDTEAFF. CDR3 in DNA: TGTGCCAGCAGCACCCGACAGCTCGTGGACACTGAAGCTTTCTTT.

This chain connects TRBV11-2 to TRBJ1-5, with 9 bases fitting TRBD1. The V segment lost 5 bases and the J segment 5 bases; nucleotides outside the gene matches: 7. The CDR3 length is 15 residues. In germline, CDR1 is SGHAT, CDR2 FQNNGV. The CDR3 loop reads CASSIGTGNYQPQHF. The DNA for the CDR3 is TGTGCCAGCAGCATAGGGACAGGGAACTATCAGCCCCAGCATTTT.

The V and J genes are TRBV19 and TRBJ2-1; 7 bases fit TRBD1. J gave up 9 bases and V 4 bases, and 6 bases lay outside the gene matches. The CDR3 has 13 amino acids. Germline CDR1 reads LNHDA; CDR2 reads SQIVND (reference sequence). CDR3 sequence: CASSTYRGGEQFF. For the CDR3, the DNA is TGTGCCAGTAGTACCTACAGGGGCGGTGAGCAGTTCTTC.

This chain uses TRBV7-9 with TRBJ2-7; a possible D gene is TRBD1 (5 bases). Germline values: CDR1 SEHNR, CDR2 FQNEAQ (reference sequence). This CDR3 has 16 amino acids. Trimming removed 4 bases from V and 3 bases from J, with 19 bases in between. The CDR3 loop is CASSSMGRATLYEQYF. In DNA form, the CDR3 reads TGTGCCAGCAGCTCCATGGGCAGGGCTACGCTCTACGAGCAGTACTTC.

The gene calls are TRBV11-3 and TRBJ2-6; TRBD1 agrees at 7 bases. CDR1 and CDR2 (germline): SGHNT, YENEEA. Trimming took 5 bases from V and 1 from J; bases not matched to a gene: 11. The CDR3 length is 18 residues. For the CDR3, the DNA is TGTGCCAGCAGCCCCGGGACAGCCTCTCGTTCTGGGGCCAACGTCCTGACTTTC. It translates to CASSPGTASRSGANVLTF.

This CDR3 reads CASSPHPRQDNEKLFF. The CDR3 nucleotides read TGCGCCAGCAGCCCACACCCCCGACAGGATAATGAAAAACTGTTTTTT. The chain links TRBV5-1 to TRBJ1-4; D is possibly TRBD1 (6 bases). This CDR3 region has 16 residues. Trimming cost V 4 bases and J 4 bases, with 17 bases left between them. CDR1 and CDR2 from the germline V gene are SGHRS and YFSETQ.

The V gene is TRBV6-6, the J gene TRBJ1-2; 7 bases align to TRBD1. CDR3 length equals 15 residues. J gave up 4 bases and V 4 bases, and 9 bases lay outside the gene matches. Germline V lookup: CDR1 MNHNY, CDR2 SVGAGI (reference sequence). This CDR3 is CASSFSGQAPYGYTF. CDR3 in DNA: TGTGCCAGCAGTTTTTCTGGACAGGCACCCTATGGCTACACCTTC.

This clone was recorded once. This chain uses TRBV5-1 with TRBJ2-3; D perhaps matches TRBD2 (5 bases). CDR1 and CDR2 (germline): SGHRS, YFSETQ. The CDR3 is 16 amino acids. The ends were cut back, 5 bases at V and 0 bases at J, with 16 bases in the middle. Here the CDR3 DNA reads TGCGCCAGCAGTCCTGGACTCGCGAGGAGCACAGATACGCAGTATTTT. This codes for CASSPGLARSTDTQYF.

The sample holds a few counts of this clone. The J gene is TRBJ2-3, the V gene TRBV7-9; TRBD2 is a possible D gene (6 bases). Germline CDR1 and CDR2: SEHNR and FQNEAQ (reference sequence). The CDR3 is 13 residues long. Trimming pared 3 bases from V and 6 bases from J, leaving 10 bases between. CDR3 amino acids: CASSLDGGDTQYF. CDR3 bases: TGTGCCAGCAGCTTGGATGGGGGGGATACGCAGTATTTT.